This T cell receptor (beta chain) was observed in a study of OX40 agonist ivuxolimab in advanced cancers. As for the study in general: The patients' treatment was ivuxolimab, an agonistic anti-OX40 (CD134) antibody.

The protocol was immunoSEQ multiplex PCR, while the TCRdb copy is restricted to in-frame clones and leaves out a portion. The table shows about 90,000 clones, with roughly nine tenths occurring only once. Study-level findings and limits: Fewer expanded clones were found on average in CD4+ than in CD8+ T cells. In a subset of nonresponders, normalized T-cell clonal expansion was also low.

V gave up 6 bases and J gave up 7 bases, with 12 bases separating them. CDR3 length: 13 amino acids. Germline V lookup: CDR1 LNHDA, CDR2 SQIVND (reference sequence). For this clone: As yet, its antigen is unknown.

Blood sampling took place at baseline, cycle 4 day 1, and cycle 7 day 1. The rearrangement joins TRBV19 to TRBJ1-4; tentatively, D is TRBD1 (6 bases). Sample: CD4+ or CD8+ T cells sorted from blood, taken in a trial of the OX40 agonist ivuxolimab. This receptor was identified in an adult with an advanced solid tumor such as melanoma, head and neck, liver or kidney cancer. The CDR3 sequence: CASRTRGGEKLFF. DNA for the CDR3: TGTGCCAGTAGGACCAGGGGTGGTGAAAAACTGTTTTTT.